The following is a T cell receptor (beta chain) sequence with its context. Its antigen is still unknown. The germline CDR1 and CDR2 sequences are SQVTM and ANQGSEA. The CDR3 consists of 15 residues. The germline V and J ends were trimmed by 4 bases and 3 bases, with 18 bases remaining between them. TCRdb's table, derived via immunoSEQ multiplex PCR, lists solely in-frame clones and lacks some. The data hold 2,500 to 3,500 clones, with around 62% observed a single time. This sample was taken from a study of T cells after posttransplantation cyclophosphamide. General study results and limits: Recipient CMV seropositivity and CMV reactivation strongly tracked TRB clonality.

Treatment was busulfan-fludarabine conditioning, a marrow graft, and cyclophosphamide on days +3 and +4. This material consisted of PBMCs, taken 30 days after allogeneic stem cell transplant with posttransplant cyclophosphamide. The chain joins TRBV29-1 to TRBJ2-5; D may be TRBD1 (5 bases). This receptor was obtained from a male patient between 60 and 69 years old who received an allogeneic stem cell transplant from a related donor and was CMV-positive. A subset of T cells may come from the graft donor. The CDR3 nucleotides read TGCAGCGTTGGGGGCAGTGAAGGGGCGGAAGAGACCCAGTACTTC. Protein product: CSVGGSEGAEETQYF. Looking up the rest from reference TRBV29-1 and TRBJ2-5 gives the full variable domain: SAVISQKPSRDICQRGTSLTIQCQVDSQVTMMFWYRQQPGQSLTLIATANQGSEATYESGFVIDKFPISRPNLTFSTLTVSNMSPEDSSIYLCSVGGSEGAEETQYFGPGTRLLVL.